This T cell receptor beta chain was retrieved from a study of graft-versus-host responses after intestinal transplantation. Study context: Recipients received multivisceral, liver-intestinal, or isolated intestinal transplants. Recipients uniformly received anti-thymocyte globulin induction, followed by tacrolimus and steroids for approximately 3 years.

The table came from immunoSEQ multiplex PCR; TCRdb's copy has only in-frame clones and leaves some out. The repertoire has about 97,000 clones, about 93% of them found once; the top ten carry roughly 15%. A word on this clone: What it binds is unknown.

Germline CDR1 is DFQATT and CDR2 is SNEGSKA (reference sequence). The CDR3 is 11 residues long. V was clipped by 6 bases and J by 5 bases, with 10 bases between them. General observations from the study: GvH clones surfaced in recipient marrow, some emerging earlier in ileum or blood.

The material sequenced was PBMCs, taken roughly 410 days after intestinal transplant. This TCR was recovered from a human patient who received an intestinal transplant, so some T cells may come from the graft donor. V and J are TRBV20-1 and TRBJ1-1, with D unresolved. DNA of the CDR3: TGCAGTGCCCAATCGGGTACTGAAGCTTTCTTT. This encodes CSAQSGTEAFF.